This T cell receptor beta chain derives from a study of shared clonotypes between healthy human individuals. The overall study: Used for every donor were three CD4 naive, three CD4 memory, two CD8 naive and one CD8 memory plate. General study findings and limits: Clonotypes shared by all four sorted-subset donors had higher generation probabilities than non-shared clonotypes. Of the naive CD4 clonotypes, roughly 5.2% were shared across several donors.

CDR3 size: 14 residues. From germline, CDR1 is GTSNPN and CDR2 SVGIG (reference sequence). The germline V and J ends were trimmed by 0 bases and 7 bases, with 13 bases remaining between them. How the authors handled the data: Owing to the provision of junction-only sequences devoid of quality scores by immunoSEQ, filtering differed. Assay used: immunoSEQ multiplex PCR; TCRdb lists only in-frame clones, some missing. V, J and clone size reflect that table, while D and trimming were determined from the DNA. The table shows under 1,100,000 clones, with about three quarters occurring only once. With regard to this clone: Its antigen is unidentified.

This receptor was identified in a man between 18 and 29 years old in good health. Sequenced material: memory CD4+ T cells sorted from blood. Described subset: CD45RA-negative fraction. The chain combines TRBV30 with TRBJ1-5; tentatively, D is TRBD1 (6 bases). CDR3 in DNA: TGTGCCTGGAGTGTACTAGGGGGGCACCAGCCCCAGCATTTT. It specifies CAWSVLGGHQPQHF.